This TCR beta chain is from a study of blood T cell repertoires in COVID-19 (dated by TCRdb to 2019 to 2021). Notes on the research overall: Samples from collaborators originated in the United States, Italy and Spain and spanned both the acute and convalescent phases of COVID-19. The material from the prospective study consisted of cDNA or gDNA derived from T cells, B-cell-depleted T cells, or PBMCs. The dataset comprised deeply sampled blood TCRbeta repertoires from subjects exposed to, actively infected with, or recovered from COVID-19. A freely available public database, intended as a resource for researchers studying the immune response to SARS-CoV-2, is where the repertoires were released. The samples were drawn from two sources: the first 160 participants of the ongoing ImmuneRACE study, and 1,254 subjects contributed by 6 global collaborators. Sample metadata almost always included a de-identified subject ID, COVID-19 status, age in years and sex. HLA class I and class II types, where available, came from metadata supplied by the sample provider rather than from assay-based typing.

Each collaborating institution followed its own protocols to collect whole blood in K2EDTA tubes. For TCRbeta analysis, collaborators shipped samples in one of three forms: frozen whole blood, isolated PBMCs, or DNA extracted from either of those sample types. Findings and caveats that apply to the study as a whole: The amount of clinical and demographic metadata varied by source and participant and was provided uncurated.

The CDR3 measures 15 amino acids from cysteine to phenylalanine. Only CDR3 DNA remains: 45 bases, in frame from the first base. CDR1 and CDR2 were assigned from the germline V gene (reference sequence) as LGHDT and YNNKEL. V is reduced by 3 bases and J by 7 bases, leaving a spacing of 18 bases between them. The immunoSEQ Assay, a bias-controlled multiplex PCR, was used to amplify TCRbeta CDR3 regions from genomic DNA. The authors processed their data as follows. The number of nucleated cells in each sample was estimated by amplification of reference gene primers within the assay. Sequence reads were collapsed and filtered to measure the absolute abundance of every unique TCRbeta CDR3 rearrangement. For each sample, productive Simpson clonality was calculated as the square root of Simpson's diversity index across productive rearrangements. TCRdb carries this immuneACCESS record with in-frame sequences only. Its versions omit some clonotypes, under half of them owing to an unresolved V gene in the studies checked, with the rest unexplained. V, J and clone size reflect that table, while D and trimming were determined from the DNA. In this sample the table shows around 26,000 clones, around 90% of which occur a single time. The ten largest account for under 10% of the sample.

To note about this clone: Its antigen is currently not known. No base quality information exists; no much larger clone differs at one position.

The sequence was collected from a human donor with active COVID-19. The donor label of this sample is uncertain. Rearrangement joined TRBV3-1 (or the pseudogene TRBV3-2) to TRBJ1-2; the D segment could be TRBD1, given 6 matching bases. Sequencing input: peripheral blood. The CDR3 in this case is CASSQTAITGSGYTF. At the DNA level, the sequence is TGTGCCAGCAGCCAGACGGCAATAACAGGGTCTGGCTACACCTTC.